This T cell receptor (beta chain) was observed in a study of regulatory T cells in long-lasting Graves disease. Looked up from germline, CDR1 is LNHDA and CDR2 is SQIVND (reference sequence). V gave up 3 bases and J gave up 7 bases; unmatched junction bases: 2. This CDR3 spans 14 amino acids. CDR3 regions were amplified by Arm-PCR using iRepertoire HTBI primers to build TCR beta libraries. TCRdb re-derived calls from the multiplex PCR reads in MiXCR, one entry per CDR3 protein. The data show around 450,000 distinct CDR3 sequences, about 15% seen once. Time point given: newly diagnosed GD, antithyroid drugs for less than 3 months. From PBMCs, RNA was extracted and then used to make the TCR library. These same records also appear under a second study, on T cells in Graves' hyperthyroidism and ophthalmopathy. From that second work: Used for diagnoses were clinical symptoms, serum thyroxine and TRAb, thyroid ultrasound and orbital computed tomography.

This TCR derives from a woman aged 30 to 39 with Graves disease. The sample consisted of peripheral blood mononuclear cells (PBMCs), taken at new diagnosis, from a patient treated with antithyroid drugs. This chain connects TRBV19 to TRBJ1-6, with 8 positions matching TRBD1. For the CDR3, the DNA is TGTGCCAGTAGTATTCAGGGGGCGAATTCACCCCTCCACTTT. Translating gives CASSIQGANSPLHF.